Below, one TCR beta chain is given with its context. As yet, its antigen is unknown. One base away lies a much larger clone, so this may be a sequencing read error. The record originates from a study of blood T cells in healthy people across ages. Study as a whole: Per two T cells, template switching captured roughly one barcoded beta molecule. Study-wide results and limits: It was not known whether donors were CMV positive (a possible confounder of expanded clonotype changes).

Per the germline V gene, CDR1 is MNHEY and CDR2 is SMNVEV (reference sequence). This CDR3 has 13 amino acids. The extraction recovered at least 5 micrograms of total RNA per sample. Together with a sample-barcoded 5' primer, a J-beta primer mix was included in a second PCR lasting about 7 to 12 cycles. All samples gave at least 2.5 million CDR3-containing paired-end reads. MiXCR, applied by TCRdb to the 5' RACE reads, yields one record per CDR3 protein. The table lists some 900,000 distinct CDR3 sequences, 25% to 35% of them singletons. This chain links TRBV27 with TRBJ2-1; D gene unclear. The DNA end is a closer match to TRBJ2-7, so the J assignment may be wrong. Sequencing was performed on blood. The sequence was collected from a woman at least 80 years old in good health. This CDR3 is CASSLIRDNEQYF. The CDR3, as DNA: TGTGCCAGCAGTTTAATCCGCGACAATGAGCAGTACTTC.